The rows below give T cell receptor beta chains drawn from one sample of a study of Graves' ophthalmopathy and Graves' hyperthyroidism. Each CDR3 protein gets one entry after TCRdb re-called the multiplex PCR reads with MiXCR. This sample carries some 520,000 distinct CDR3 sequences, over 13% of them seen once, and the ten largest clones take approximately 9.8%. The specimen sequenced was blood. The receptors were gathered from a woman between 25 and 40 years old with Graves' ophthalmopathy. Each CDR3 is given with its conserved first and last residue. A D gene is named only where the DNA matches it firmly. Clone size is given for some rows only: seen once, a few or many times, or a class if the clone is expanded.

j_call | d_call | v_call | clone_size | cdr3_nt | cdr3_aa
TRBJ2-7 | - | TRBV11-2 | many | TGTGCCAGCAGCTGGGGGACGGTCTACGAGCAGTACTTC | CASSWGTVYEQYF
TRBJ2-2 | - | TRBV12-3/TRBV12-4 | few | TGTGCCAGCAACCCGTCGACTAGTGGCACCGGGGAGCTGTTTTTT | CASNPSTSGTGELFF
TRBJ2-3 | - | TRBV12-3/TRBV12-4 | many | TGTGCCAGCAGCAGCAGCGGCACAGATACGCAGTATTTT | CASSSSGTDTQYF
TRBJ2-2 | - | TRBV24-1 | many | TGTGCCACCAGTGAGCCCGACTCGAACACCGGGGAGCTGTTTTTT | CATSEPDSNTGELFF
TRBJ1-5 | - | TRBV12-3/TRBV12-4 | many | TGTGCCAGCAGCTTATCTGATCAGCCCCAGCATTTT | CASSLSDQPQHF
TRBJ2-2 | - | TRBV6-1 | many | TGTGCCAGCAGTGAAGCGGGAAATCCCGGGGAGCTGTTTTTT | CASSEAGNPGELFF
TRBJ1-1 | - | TRBV4-1 | many | TGCGCCAGCAGCCTCTCTACTCGAGACACTGAAGCTTTCTTT | CASSLSTRDTEAFF
TRBJ2-2 | - | TRBV12-3/TRBV12-4 | few | TGTGCCAGCACTAACCCAAGGGACATAAAAATAACCGGGGAGCTGTTTTTT | CASTNPRDIKITGELFF
TRBJ2-5 | TRBD2 | TRBV29-1 | many | TGCAGCGCCGGTTGGCGGGGGGTCCAAGAGACCCAGTACTTC | CSAGWRGVQETQYF
TRBJ2-5 | TRBD1 | TRBV11-2 | many | TGTGCCACCCATCCACAGGGGACCCAAGAGACCCAGTACTTC | CATHPQGTQETQYF
TRBJ2-7 | TRBD1 | TRBV6-1 | many | TGTGCCAGCACCGAATTCCCTGGGACAGGGGTTACCTACGAGCAGTACTTC | CASTEFPGTGVTYEQYF
TRBJ1-3 | - | TRBV28 | many | TGTGCCAGCAGTTCGCAGGGCTCTGGAAACACCATATATTTT | CASSSQGSGNTIYF
TRBJ2-5 | TRBD2 | TRBV2 | many | TGTGCCAGCAGTATCTCTTCTAGCGGGAGAAGCGAGACCCAGTACTTC | CASSISSSGRSETQYF
TRBJ1-2 | - | TRBV12-3/TRBV12-4 | many | TGTGCCAGCAGTTCAACACGGACAGTGAACTATGGCTACACCTTC | CASSSTRTVNYGYTF
TRBJ2-7 | - | TRBV6-5 | many | TGTGCCAGCAGTTACCATCCAAGGGCTGGCTACGAGCAGTACTTC | CASSYHPRAGYEQYF
TRBJ1-6 | - | TRBV20-1 | many | TGCAGTGCTAGAGTCACAGGGCTAGATTATAATTCACCCCTCCACTTT | CSARVTGLDYNSPLHF
TRBJ1-2 | - | TRBV30 | few | TGTGCCTGGAGATCCGCAGGGCCCCTCTACACCTTC | CAWRSAGPLYTF
TRBJ2-2 | - | TRBV6-1 | many | TGTGCCAGCAGTGAAGCTACGGCAGGGCTGTTCCCCGGGGAGCTGTTTTTT | CASSEATAGLFPGELFF
TRBJ1-2 | TRBD1 | TRBV27 | - | TGTGCCAGCAGCCAACACAGGGGACTCAGAGATGGCTACACCTTC | CASSQHRGLRDGYTF
TRBJ1-5 | TRBD1 | TRBV6-1 | - | TGTGCCAGCAGTACAGGGACAGGGGACGGTCAGCCCCAGCATTTT | CASSTGTGDGQPQHF
TRBJ2-5 | TRBD1 | TRBV11-3 | few | TGTGCCAGCAGCTTGAGAACAGGGGGTTTGGAGACCCAGTACTTC | CASSLRTGGLETQYF
TRBJ2-3 | TRBD2 | TRBV27 | many | TGTGCCAGCAGTTCAGGACTAGCGGGATCAGATACGCAGTATTTT | CASSSGLAGSDTQYF
TRBJ1-2 | TRBD1 | TRBV6-1 | many | TGTGCCAGCACCAGGGGGGGCGGAGAGGGCTACACCTTC | CASTRGGGEGYTF
TRBJ2-2 | - | TRBV6-1 | few | TGTGCCACATACTACCCGCGGACCGGGGAGCTGTTTTTT | CATYYPRTGELFF